This T cell receptor beta chain was identified in a study of blood T cell repertoires in COVID-19. Overall study: The samples span acute and convalescent COVID-19 from the United States, Italy and Spain. T cells, B-cell-depleted T cells, or PBMCs supplied cDNA or gDNA.

The CDR3 spans 11 residues. As processed by the authors: Estimation of nucleated cell counts relied on the amplification of reference gene primers. Clones were read by immunoSEQ multiplex PCR, and TCRdb kept only the in-frame ones, dropping some. V and J calls and clone size are given by that table; D and trimming were obtained from the DNA. The repertoire has under 130,000 clones, approximately 90% of them found once; the top ten carry 15% to 20%. Sequencing was performed on peripheral blood. V is TRBV12-2 and J is TRBJ2-1; the D call TRBD2 from the table was never checked on the DNA. TRBV12-2 is a listed pseudogene. The receptor comes from a woman of 80 years or more in a cohort sampled during active COVID-19. CDR3 nucleotides: TGTGCAAGTCGCTTAGAGCCCGAGCAGTTCTTC. Its translation is CASRLEPEQFF.